Below, 2 T cell receptor beta chains from the same sample are listed, as sequenced in a study of metastatic and nonmetastatic thyroid tumors. Through MiXCR, TCRdb re-clonotyped the PCR reads. Seen here are about 40,000 clones, about a sixth observed once, and the top ten hold over 3.5%. Each patient came to thyroid surgery without any prior treatment (of any kind). Sequencing was carried out using blood. Receptor source: a female donor with papillary thyroid cancer or a benign thyroid nodule (not recorded which). Some clones in this sample may be carry-over from other donors' samples.

This chain joins TRBV28 and TRBJ2-3, with D hard to call. CDR3 length: 18 amino acids. With 3 bases removed from V and 1 base from J, the gap between germline ends came to 20 bases. The germline CDR1 and CDR2 sequences are MDHEN and SYDVKM. CDR3 amino acids: CASSFQPIVNVGTDTQYF. CDR3 nucleotides: TGTGCCAGCAGTTTCCAACCTATCGTAAATGTGGGCACAGATACGCAGTATTTT.

This clone was seen ten or more times. V and J are TRBV7-3 and TRBJ2-5; TRBD2 matches 8 bases. Looked up from germline, CDR1 is SGHTA and CDR2 is FQGTGA. V lost 2 bases and J lost 5; bases outside the gene matches: 1. CDR3 length equals 13 residues. CDR3 in DNA: TGTGCCAGCAGCTTAGCTAGCGGGGAGACCCAGTACTTC. This encodes CASSLASGETQYF.